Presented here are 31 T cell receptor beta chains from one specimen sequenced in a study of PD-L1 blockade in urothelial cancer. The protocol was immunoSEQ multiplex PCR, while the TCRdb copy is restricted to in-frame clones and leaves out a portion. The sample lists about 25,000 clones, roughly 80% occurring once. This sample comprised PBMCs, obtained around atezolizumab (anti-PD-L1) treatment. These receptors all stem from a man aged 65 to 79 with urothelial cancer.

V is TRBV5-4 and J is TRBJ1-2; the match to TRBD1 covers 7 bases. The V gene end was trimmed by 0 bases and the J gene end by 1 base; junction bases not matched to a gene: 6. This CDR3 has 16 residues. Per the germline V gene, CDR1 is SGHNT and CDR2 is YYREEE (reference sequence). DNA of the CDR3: TGTGCCAGCAGCTTGGAGAGGGCAGGGGGTAACTATGGCTACACCTTC. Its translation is CASSLERAGGNYGYTF.

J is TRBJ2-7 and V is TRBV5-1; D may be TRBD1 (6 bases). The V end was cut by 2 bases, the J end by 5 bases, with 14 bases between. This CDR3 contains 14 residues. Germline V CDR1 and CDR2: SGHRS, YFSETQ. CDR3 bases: TGCGCCAGCAGCTTAGCAGGGGCAGAACACGAGCAGTACTTC. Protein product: CASSLAGAEHEQYF.

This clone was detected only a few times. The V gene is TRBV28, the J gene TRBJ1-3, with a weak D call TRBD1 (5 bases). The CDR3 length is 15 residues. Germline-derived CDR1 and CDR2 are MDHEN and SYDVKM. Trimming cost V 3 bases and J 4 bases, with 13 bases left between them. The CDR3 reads CASSFQGTGGNTIYF. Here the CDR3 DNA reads TGTGCCAGCAGTTTTCAAGGGACTGGGGGAAACACCATATATTTT.

For the CDR3, the DNA is TGTGCCAGCAGCGTCCTAGCGGGGAACTACAATGAGCAGTTCTTC. Protein: CASSVLAGNYNEQFF. The J gene is TRBJ2-1, the V gene TRBV9; 9 nucleotides align to TRBD2. Germline CDR1 and CDR2: SGDLS and YYNGEE. V dropped 2 bases and J dropped 3; count of bases not matched to a gene: 3. The CDR3 covers 15 residues.

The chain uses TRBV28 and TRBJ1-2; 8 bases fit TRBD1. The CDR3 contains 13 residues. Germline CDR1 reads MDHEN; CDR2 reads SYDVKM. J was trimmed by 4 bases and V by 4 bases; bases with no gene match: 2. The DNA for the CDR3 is TGTGCCAGCAGTTCCGGACAGGGCTATGGCTACACCTTC. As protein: CASSSGQGYGYTF.

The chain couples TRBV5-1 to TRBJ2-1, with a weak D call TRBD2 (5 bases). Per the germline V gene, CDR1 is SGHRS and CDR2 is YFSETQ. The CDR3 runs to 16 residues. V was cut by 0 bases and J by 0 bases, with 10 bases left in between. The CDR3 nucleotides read TGCGCCAGCAGCTTGGCCGGAACTAGCTCCTACAATGAGCAGTTCTTC. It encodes CASSLAGTSSYNEQFF.

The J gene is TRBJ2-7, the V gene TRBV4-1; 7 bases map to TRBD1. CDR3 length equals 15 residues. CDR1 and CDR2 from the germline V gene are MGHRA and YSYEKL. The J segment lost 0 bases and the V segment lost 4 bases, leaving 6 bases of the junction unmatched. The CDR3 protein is CASSPQDRSSYEQYF. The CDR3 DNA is TGCGCCAGCAGCCCTCAGGACAGGAGCTCCTACGAGCAGTACTTC.

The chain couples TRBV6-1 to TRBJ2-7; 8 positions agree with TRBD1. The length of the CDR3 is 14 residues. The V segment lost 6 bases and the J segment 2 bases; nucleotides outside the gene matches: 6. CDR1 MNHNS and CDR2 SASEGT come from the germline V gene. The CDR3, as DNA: TGTGCCAGCAGGACGGGACAGGCCACCTACGAGCAGTACTTC. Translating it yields CASRTGQATYEQYF.

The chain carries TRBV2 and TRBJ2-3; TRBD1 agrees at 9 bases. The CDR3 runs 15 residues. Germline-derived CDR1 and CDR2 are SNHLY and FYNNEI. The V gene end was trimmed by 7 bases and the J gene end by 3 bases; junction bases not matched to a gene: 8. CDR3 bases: TGTGCCAGCACAAGACAGGGGGTCAGAACAGATACGCAGTATTTT. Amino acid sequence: CASTRQGVRTDTQYF.

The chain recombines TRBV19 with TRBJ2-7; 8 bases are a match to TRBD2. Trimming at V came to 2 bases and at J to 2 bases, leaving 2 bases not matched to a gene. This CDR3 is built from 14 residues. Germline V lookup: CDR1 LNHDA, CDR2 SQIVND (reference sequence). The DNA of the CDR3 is TGTGCCAGTAGTATATTAGCGGGACCCTACGAGCAGTACTTC. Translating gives CASSILAGPYEQYF. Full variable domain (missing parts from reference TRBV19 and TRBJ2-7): DGGITQSPKYLFRKEGQNVTLSCEQNLNHDAMYWYRQDPGQGLRLIYYSQIVNDFQKGDIAEGYSVSREKKESFPLTVTSAQKNPTAFYLCASSILAGPYEQYFGPGTRLTVT.

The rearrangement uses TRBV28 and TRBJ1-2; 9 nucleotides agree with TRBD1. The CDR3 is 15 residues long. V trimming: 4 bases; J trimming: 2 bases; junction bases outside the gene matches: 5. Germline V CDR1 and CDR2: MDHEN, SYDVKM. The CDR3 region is CASSSRTGANYGYTF. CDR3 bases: TGTGCCAGCAGTTCCAGGACAGGGGCAAACTATGGCTACACCTTC.

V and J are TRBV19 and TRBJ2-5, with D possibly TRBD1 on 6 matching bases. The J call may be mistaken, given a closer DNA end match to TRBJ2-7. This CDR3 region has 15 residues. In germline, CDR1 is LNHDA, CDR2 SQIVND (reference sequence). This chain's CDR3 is CASSLDSLSSYEQYF. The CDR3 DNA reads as TGTGCCAGTAGTTTGGACAGCCTAAGCTCCTACGAGCAGTACTTC.

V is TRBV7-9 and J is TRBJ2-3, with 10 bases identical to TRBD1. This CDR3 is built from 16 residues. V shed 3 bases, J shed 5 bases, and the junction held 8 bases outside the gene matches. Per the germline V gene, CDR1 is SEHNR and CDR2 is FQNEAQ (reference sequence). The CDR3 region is CASSFRQGASGDTQYF. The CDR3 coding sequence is TGTGCCAGCAGCTTCCGACAGGGGGCGTCCGGAGATACGCAGTATTTT.

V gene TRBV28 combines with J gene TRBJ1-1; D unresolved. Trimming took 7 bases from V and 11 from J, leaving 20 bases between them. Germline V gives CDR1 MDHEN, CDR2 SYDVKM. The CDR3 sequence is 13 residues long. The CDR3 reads CASISPEPKKAFF. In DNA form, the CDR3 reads TGTGCCAGCATCTCTCCCGAGCCTAAAAAGGCTTTCTTT.

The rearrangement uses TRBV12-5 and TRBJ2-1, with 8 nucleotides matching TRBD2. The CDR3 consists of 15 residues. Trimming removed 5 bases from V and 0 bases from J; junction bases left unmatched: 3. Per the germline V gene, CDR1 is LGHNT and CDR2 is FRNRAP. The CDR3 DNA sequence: TGTGCTAGTGGTCGAGCGGGAGACTCCTACAATGAGCAGTTCTTC. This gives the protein CASGRAGDSYNEQFF.

CDR3 region: CATSRDLSGQGYEQYF. The CDR3 coding sequence is TGTGCCACCAGCAGAGATCTCTCGGGACAGGGGTACGAGCAGTACTTC. V usage is TRBV15 and J usage is TRBJ2-7, with 10 bases identical to TRBD1. Germline trimming cut 0 bases from V and 4 bases from J; bases unmatched to any gene: 6. Per germline, CDR1 LNHNV and CDR2 YYDKDF (reference sequence). The CDR3 runs to 16 residues.

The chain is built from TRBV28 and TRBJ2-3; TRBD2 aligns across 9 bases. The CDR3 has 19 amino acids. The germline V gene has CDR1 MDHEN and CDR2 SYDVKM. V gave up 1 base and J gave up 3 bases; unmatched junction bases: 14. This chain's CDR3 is CASSLSSGGAGGPTDTQYF. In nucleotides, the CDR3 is TGTGCCAGCAGTTTATCGTCCGGGGGAGCGGGAGGCCCGACAGATACGCAGTATTTT. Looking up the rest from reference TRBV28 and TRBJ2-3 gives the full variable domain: DVKVTQSSRYLVKRTGEKVFLECVQDMDHENMFWYRQDPGLGLRLIYFSYDVKMKEKGDIPEGYSVSREKKERFSLILESASTNQTSMYLCASSLSSGGAGGPTDTQYFGPGTRLTVL.

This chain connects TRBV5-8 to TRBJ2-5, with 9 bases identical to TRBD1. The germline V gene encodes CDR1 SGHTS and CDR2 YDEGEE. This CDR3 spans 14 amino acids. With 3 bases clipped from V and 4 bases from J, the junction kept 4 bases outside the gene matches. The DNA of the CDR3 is TGTGCCAGCAGCTCGCCGGGACAGGGAGAGACCCAGTACTTC. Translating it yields CASSSPGQGETQYF. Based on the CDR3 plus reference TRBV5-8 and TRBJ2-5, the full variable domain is EAGVTQSPTHLIKTRGQQATLRCSPISGHTSVYWYQQALGLGLQFLLWYDEGEERNRGNFPPRFSGRQFPNYSSELNVNALELEDSALYLCASSSPGQGETQYFGPGTRLLVL.

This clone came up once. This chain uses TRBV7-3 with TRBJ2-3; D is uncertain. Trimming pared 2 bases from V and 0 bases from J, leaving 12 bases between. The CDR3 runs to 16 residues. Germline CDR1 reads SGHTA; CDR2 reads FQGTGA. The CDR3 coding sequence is TGTGCCAGCAGCTTACGAGGTCTTGTTAGCACAGATACGCAGTATTTT. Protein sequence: CASSLRGLVSTDTQYF.

The CDR3 DNA follows: TGTGCCAGCAGTTCCCTCGGGACAGGGGAACAGCCCCAGCATTTT. Translated, it gives CASSSLGTGEQPQHF. The rearrangement joins TRBV27 to TRBJ1-5; 10 positions agree with TRBD1. This CDR3 spans 15 amino acids. Germline V gene sequence: CDR1 MNHEY, CDR2 SMNVEV (reference sequence). V shed 4 bases and J 7 bases; nucleotides not matched to a gene: 7.

Here the CDR3 DNA reads TGTGCCTGGCACGGGTTCACGGGGGACACCATATATTTT. Amino acids: CAWHGFTGDTIYF. This chain links TRBV30 with TRBJ1-3; tentative D call: TRBD1 (5 bases). Germline V gene data show CDR1 as GTSNPN and CDR2 as SVGIG (reference sequence). The CDR3 extends over 13 amino acids. V was shortened by 5 bases and J by 8 bases, with 16 bases between the two germline ends.

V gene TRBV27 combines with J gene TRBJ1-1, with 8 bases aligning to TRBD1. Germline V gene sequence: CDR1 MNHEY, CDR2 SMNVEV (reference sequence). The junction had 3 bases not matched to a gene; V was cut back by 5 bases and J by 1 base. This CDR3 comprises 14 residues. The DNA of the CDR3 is TGTGCCAGCAGTACGGGACAGGAGAACACTGAAGCTTTCTTT. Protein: CASSTGQENTEAFF.

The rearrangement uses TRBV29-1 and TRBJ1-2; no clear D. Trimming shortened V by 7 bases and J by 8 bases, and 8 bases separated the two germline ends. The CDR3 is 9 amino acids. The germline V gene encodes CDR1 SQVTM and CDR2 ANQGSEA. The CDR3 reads CSDLSGYTF. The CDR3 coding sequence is TGCAGCGATCTTTCCGGCTACACCTTC.

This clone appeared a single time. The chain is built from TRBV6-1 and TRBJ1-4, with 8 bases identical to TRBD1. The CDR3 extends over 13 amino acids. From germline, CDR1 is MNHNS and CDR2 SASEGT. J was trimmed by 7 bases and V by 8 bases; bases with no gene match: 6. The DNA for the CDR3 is TGTGCCAGCGACAGGGGTTTAGGTGAAAAACTGTTTTTT. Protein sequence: CASDRGLGEKLFF.

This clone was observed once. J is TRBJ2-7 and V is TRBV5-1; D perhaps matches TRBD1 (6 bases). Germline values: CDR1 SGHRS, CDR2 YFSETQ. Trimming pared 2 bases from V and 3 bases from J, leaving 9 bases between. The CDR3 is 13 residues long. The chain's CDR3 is CASSFGQFYEQYF. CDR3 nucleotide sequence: TGCGCCAGCAGCTTCGGACAGTTCTACGAGCAGTACTTC.

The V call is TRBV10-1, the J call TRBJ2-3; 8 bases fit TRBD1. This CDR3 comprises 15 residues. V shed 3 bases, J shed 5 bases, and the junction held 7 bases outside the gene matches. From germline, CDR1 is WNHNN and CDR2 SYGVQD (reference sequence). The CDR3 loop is CASSDSQGAIDTQYF. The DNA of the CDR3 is TGCGCCAGCAGTGATAGTCAGGGGGCGATAGATACGCAGTATTTT.

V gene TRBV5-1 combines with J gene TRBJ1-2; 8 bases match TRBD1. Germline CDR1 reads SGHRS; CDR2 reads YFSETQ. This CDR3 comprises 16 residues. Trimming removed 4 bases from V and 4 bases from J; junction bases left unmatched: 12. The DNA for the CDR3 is TGCGCCAGCAGCCCTCAGGCAGGGGGCGACGGCTATGGCTACACCTTC. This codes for CASSPQAGGDGYGYTF. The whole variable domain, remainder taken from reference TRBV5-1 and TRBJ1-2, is KAGVTQTPRYLIKTRGQQVTLSCSPISGHRSVSWYQQTPGQGLQFLFEYFSETQRNKGNFPGRFSGRQFSNSRSEMNVSTLELGDSALYLCASSPQAGGDGYGYTFGSGTRLTVV.

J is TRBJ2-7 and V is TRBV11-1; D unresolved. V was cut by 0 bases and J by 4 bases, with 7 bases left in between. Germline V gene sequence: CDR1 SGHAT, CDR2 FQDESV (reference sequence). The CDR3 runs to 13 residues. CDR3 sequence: CASSLASLYEQYF. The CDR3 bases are TGTGCCAGCAGCTTAGCCTCCTTATACGAGCAGTACTTC. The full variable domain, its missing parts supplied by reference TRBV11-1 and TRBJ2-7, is EAEVAQSPRYKITEKSQAVAFWCDPISGHATLYWYRQILGQGPELLVQFQDESVVDDSQLPKDRFSAERLKGVDSTLKIQPAELGDSAMYLCASSLASLYEQYFGPGTRLTVT.

As DNA, the CDR3 is TGCGCCAGCAGCTTGGGGACAGGGGAGGGGGAAGAGACCCAGTACTTC. As protein: CASSLGTGEGEETQYF. The chain is built from TRBV5-1 and TRBJ2-5; 9 positions agree with TRBD1. CDR1 is SGHRS, CDR2 YFSETQ, per germline. Trimming removed 0 bases from V and 3 bases from J; junction bases left unmatched: 6. This CDR3 spans 16 amino acids.

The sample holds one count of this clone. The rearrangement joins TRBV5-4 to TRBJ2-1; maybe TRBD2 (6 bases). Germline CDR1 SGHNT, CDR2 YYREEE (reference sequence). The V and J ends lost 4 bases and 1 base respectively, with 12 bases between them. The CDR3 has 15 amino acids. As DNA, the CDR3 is TGTGCCAGCAGCAACCGGGAGAGGTCCTACAATGAGCAGTTCTTC. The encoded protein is CASSNRERSYNEQFF.

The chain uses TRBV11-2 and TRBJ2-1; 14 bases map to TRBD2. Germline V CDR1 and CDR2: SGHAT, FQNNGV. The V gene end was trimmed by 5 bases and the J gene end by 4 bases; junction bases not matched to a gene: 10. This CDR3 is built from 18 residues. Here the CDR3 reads CASSRQGGTSGSYNEQFF. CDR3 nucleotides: TGTGCCAGCAGCCGCCAAGGCGGGACTAGCGGGAGTTACAATGAGCAGTTCTTC.